This TCR beta chain was captured in a study of T cells in localized non-small cell lung cancer. To note about this clone: As yet, its antigen is unknown.

Points from the study as a whole: There was higher T cell clonality in uninvolved adjacent lung than in tumor, and it was highest there. Only one tumor region was sequenced, so heterogeneity remains possible. Turning up in adjacent lung were a median roughly 59 of the top 100 tumor clones. Higher T cell density in the blood was associated with longer overall survival, whereas higher adjacent-lung clonality associated with shorter survival.

Libraries were prepared by immunoSEQ multiplex PCR; TCRdb keeps only in-frame clonotypes and omits some of them. The sample includes roughly 67,000 clones, 84% of them seen just once. This TCR was recovered from a female donor older than 55 with stage I lung adenocarcinoma. The source was peripheral blood, collected before any cancer treatment.

The CDR3 region is CASSLVAVSYNEQFF. CDR3 sequence (DNA): TGTGCCAGCAGCTTAGTAGCGGTCTCCTACAATGAGCAGTTCTTC. The rearrangement links TRBV7-9 to TRBJ2-1; TRBD2 might be the D (6 bases). Germline values: CDR1 SEHNR, CDR2 FQNEAQ (reference sequence). The CDR3 extends over 15 amino acids. V was cut by 1 base and J by 0 bases, with 7 bases left in between.